This T cell receptor beta chain comes out of a study of OX40 agonist ivuxolimab in advanced cancers. About the research overall: Cancers in dose escalation were hepatocellular, melanoma, renal cell and head and neck.

Germline V gene sequence: CDR1 SNHLY, CDR2 FYNNEI. The CDR3 sequence is 13 residues long. Deletions cut 8 bases from V and 0 bases from J, with 10 bases between. Some clones are missing from TCRdb's copy, which holds only in-frame ones; the method was immunoSEQ multiplex PCR. The sample lists fewer than 120,000 clones, approximately 89% occurring once. The specimen comprised CD4+ or CD8+ T cells sorted from blood, sampled in a trial of the OX40 agonist ivuxolimab. This TCR was sampled from an adult with an advanced solid tumor such as melanoma, head and neck, liver or kidney cancer. The chain is built from TRBV2 and TRBJ1-1; D ambiguous. CDR3 in amino acids: CASAEQLNTEAFF. The CDR3 DNA reads as TGTGCCAGCGCGGAACAGCTGAACACTGAAGCTTTCTTT. Filled out from reference TRBV2 and TRBJ1-1, the complete variable domain reads EPEVTQTPSHQVTQMGQEVILRCVPISNHLYFYWYRQILGQKVEFLVSFYNNEISEKSEIFDDQFSVERPDGSNFTLKIRSTKLEDSAMYFCASAEQLNTEAFFGQGTRLTVV.